These 9 T cell receptor beta chains were sequenced from one sample in a study of blood T cell repertoires in COVID-19. TCRdb's copy holds only in-frame clones and misses some; the assay was immunoSEQ multiplex PCR. The data show some 150,000 clones, over 80% seen once. The sample taken for sequencing was PBMCs or T cells enriched from blood (not recorded which). The receptors derive from a woman between 45 and 60 years old who had been exposed to COVID-19.

The V gene is TRBV5-4, the J gene TRBJ1-2, with a weak D call TRBD1 (5 bases). CDR3 length: 12 residues. Between the trimmed V and J ends, which lost 1 base and 4 bases, there was a span of 5 bases. Looked up from germline, CDR1 is SGHNT and CDR2 is YYREEE (reference sequence). Written as DNA, the CDR3 is TGTGCCAGCAGCTTGCAGGGCTATGGCTACACCTTC. Residues: CASSLQGYGYTF.

The chain has TRBV12-5 and TRBJ2-3, with D perhaps matching TRBD1 (5 bases). The CDR3 extends over 14 amino acids. CDR1 is LGHNT, CDR2 FRNRAP, per germline. Trimming shortened V by 2 bases and J by 10 bases, and 16 bases separated the two germline ends. The CDR3: CASGLPIKQAAQYF. CDR3 sequence (DNA): TGTGCTAGTGGTTTGCCCATTAAACAGGCCGCGCAGTATTTT.

The table lists this clone with many counts. V and J are TRBV6-2 or TRBV6-3 and TRBJ2-1; TRBD2 aligns across 10 bases. The J segment lost 4 bases and the V segment lost 5 bases, leaving 5 bases of the junction unmatched. This CDR3 is built from 15 residues. The V gene's germline CDR1 is MNHEY and CDR2 SVGEGT. The CDR3 loop reads CASSISSGGYNEQFF. The CDR3 nucleotides are TGTGCCAGCAGTATTTCTAGCGGGGGTTACAATGAGCAGTTCTTC.

This chain links TRBV19 with TRBJ2-5, with TRBD1 identical over 8 bases. The CDR3 contains 15 residues. The trim removed 5 bases at V and 5 bases at J, leaving 10 bases unmatched. CDR1 is LNHDA, CDR2 SQIVND, per germline (reference sequence). CDR3 sequence: CASSALRQGMETQYF. The CDR3, as DNA: TGTGCCAGTAGTGCCCTTAGACAGGGGATGGAGACCCAGTACTTC.

V gene TRBV20-1 combines with J gene TRBJ1-1; a weak D match, TRBD1 (5 bases). The CDR3 loop spans 11 amino acids. The V end was cut by 3 bases, the J end by 6 bases, with 8 bases between. Germline lookup yields CDR1 DFQATT and CDR2 SNEGSKA (reference sequence). The DNA for the CDR3 is TGCAGTGCTAGTGGGGGGGCTGAAGCTTTCTTT. Protein: CSASGGAEAFF.

CDR3 sequence reads: CATTLRDSYEQYF. Here the CDR3 DNA reads TGTGCCACCACCCTGAGGGACTCCTACGAGCAGTACTTC. The chain couples TRBV7-3 to TRBJ2-7, with a possible D match to TRBD2 (5 bases). Germline values: CDR1 SGHTA, CDR2 FQGTGA. Between the trimmed V and J ends, which lost 10 bases and 0 bases, there was a span of 13 bases. CDR3 length: 13 residues.

V usage is TRBV6-5 and J usage is TRBJ2-1; 9 nucleotides agree with TRBD2. The CDR3 covers 15 residues. CDR1 is MNHEY and CDR2 is SVGAGI in the germline V gene. The junction had 2 bases not matched to a gene; V was cut back by 2 bases and J by 3 bases. CDR3 sequence reads: CASSYAGGFYNEQFF. The CDR3 nucleotides read TGTGCCAGCAGTTACGCGGGAGGGTTCTACAATGAGCAGTTCTTC.

This clone was detected only once. The J gene is TRBJ1-2, the V gene TRBV19; no definite D call. CDR3 length: 13 amino acids. V was pared by 10 bases and J by 2 bases, with 14 bases between. Germline loops: CDR1 LNHDA, CDR2 SQIVND (reference sequence). In DNA form, the CDR3 reads TGTGCCACCCAACCCGCGCTGAACTATGGCTACACCTTC. It specifies CATQPALNYGYTF. The full variable domain, its missing parts supplied by reference TRBV19 and TRBJ1-2, is DGGITQSPKYLFRKEGQNVTLSCEQNLNHDAMYWYRQDPGQGLRLIYYSQIVNDFQKGDIAEGYSVSREKKESFPLTVTSAQKNPTAFYLCATQPALNYGYTFGSGTRLTVV.

The CDR3 region has the DNA TGTGCCAGTAGTACCACCAAGGGGAACACCATATATTTT. This gives the protein CASSTTKGNTIYF. The rearrangement joins TRBV19 to TRBJ1-3, with D perhaps TRBD1 (5 bases). The CDR3 extends over 13 amino acids. Germline-derived CDR1 and CDR2 are LNHDA and SQIVND (reference sequence). The V gene lost 4 bases and the J gene lost 7 bases, with 11 bases spanning the gap.